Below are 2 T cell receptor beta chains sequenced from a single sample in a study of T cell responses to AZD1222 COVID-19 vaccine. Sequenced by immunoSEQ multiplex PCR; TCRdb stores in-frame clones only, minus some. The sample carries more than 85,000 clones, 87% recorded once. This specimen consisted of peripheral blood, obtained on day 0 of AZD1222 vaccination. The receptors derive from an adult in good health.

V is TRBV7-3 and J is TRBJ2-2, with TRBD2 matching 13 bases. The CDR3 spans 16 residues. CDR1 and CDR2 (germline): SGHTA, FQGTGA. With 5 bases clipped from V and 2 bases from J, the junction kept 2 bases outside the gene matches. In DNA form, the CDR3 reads TGTGCCAGCAGCCAGGGACTAGCGGGAAACACCGGGGAGCTGTTTTTT. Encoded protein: CASSQGLAGNTGELFF.

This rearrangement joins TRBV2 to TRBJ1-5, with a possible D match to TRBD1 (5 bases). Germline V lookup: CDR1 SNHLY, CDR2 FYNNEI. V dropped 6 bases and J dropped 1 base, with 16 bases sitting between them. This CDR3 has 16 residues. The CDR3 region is CASSLQGAGSNQPQHF. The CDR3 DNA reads TGTGCCAGCAGCCTTCAGGGAGCAGGGAGCAATCAGCCCCAGCATTTT.